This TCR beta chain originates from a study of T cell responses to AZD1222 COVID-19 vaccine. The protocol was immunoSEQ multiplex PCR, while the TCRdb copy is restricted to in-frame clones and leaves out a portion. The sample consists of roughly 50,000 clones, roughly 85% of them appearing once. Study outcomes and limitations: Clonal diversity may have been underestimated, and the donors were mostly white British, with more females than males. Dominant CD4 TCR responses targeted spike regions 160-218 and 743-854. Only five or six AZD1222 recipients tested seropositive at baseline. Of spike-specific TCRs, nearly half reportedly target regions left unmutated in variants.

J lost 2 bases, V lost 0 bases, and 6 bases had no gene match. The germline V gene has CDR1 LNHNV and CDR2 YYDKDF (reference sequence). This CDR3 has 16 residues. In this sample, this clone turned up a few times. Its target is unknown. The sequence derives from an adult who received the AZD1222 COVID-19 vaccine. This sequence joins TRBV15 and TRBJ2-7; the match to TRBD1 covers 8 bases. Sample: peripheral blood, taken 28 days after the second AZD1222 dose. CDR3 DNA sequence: TGTGCCACCAGCAGAGATGGGCAGGGGGCCACCTACGAGCAGTACTTC. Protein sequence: CATSRDGQGATYEQYF. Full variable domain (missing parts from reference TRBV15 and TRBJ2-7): DAMVIQNPRYQVTQFGKPVTLSCSQTLNHNVMYWYQQKSSQAPKLLFHYYDKDFNNEADTPDNFQSRRPNTSFCFLDIRSPGLGDTAMYLCATSRDGQGATYEQYFGPGTRLTVT.